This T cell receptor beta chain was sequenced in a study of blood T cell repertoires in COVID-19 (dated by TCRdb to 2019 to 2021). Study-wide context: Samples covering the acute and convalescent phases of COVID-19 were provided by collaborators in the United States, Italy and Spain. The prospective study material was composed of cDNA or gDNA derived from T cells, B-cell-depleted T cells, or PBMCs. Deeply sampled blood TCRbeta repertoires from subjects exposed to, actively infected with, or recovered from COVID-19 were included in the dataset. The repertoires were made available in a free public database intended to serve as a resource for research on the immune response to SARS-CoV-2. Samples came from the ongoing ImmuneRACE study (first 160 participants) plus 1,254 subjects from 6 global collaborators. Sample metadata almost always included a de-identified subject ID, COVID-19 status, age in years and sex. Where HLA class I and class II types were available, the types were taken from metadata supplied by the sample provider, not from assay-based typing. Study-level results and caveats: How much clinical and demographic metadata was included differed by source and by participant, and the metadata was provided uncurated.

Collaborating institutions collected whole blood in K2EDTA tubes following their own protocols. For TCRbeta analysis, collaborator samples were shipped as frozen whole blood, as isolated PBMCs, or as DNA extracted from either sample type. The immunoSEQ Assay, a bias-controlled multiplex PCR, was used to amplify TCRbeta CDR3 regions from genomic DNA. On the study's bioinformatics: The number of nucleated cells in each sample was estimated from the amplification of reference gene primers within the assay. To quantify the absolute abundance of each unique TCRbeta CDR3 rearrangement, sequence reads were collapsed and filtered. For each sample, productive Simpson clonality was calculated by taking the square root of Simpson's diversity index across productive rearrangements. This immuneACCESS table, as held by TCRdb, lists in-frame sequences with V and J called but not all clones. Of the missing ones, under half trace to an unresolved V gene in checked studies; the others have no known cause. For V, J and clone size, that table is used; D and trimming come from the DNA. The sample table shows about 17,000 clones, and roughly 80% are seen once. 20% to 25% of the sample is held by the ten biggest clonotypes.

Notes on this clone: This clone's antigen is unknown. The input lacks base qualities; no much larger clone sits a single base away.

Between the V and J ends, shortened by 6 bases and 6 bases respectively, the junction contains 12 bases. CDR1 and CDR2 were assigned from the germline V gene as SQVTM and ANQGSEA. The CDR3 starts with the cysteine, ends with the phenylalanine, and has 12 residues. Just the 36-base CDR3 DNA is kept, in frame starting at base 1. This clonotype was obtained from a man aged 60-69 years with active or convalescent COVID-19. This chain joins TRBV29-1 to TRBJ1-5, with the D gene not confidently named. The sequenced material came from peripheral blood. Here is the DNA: TGCAGCGTCGCCTCCGGGTCTCAGCCCCAGCATTTT. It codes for CSVASGSQPQHF.